Listed below are T cell receptor beta chains from one sample, sequenced in a study of preoperative IRX-2 immunotherapy in early breast cancer. Sequencing was performed with immunoSEQ multiplex PCR; in TCRdb, only in-frame clones are kept and a portion is missing. This sample carries tens of thousands of clones, approximately 72% of them seen once, and the ten largest clones take less than 7%. The material was lymph node tissue, obtained after IRX-2 immunotherapy. The receptors shown here come from a human donor with breast cancer. Each CDR3 is given with its conserved first and last residue. The D gene is left open where the match is weak. Part of the rows lack a size; the others show once, few, many or a class for expanded clones.

CASSKDPQLGYNEQFF TGTGCCAGTAGTAAAGACCCCCAGCTAGGCTACAATGAGCAGTTCTTC TRBJ2-1 TRBV19 16 . .
CASFKDSYNEQFF TGTGCCAGCTTTAAGGATTCCTACAATGAGCAGTTCTTC TRBJ2-1 TRBV12-5 13 . .
CAIYRDSGNTIYF TGTGCCATCTATCGGGACTCTGGAAACACCATATATTTT TRBJ1-3 TRBV9 13 . .
CASSPRLAGARTDTQYF TGTGCCAGCAGCCCCCGACTAGCGGGAGCCCGCACAGATACGCAGTATTTT TRBJ2-3 TRBV11-3 17 TRBD2 .
CASSYSLTAESSYEQYF TGTGCCAGCAGTTACTCGCTGACGGCGGAGAGCTCCTACGAGCAGTACTTC TRBJ2-7 TRBV6-4 17 . .
CASSFGGGRQYEQYF TGTGCCAGCAGCTTCGGGGGAGGTCGCCAGTACGAGCAGTACTTC TRBJ2-7 TRBV11-3 15 . .
CASSQDSHRSSYNEQFF TGCGCCAGCAGCCAAGATAGTCACAGGAGCTCCTACAATGAGCAGTTCTTC TRBJ2-1 TRBV23-1 17 . .
CASSLVGGGPEQFF TGTGCCAGCAGCTTGGTAGGAGGGGGACCTGAGCAGTTCTTC TRBJ2-1 TRBV11-3 14 . .
CASSPITGTGVEEQYF TGTGCCAGCAGTCCAATAACTGGGACAGGGGTGGAAGAGCAGTACTTC TRBJ2-7 TRBV6-8 16 TRBD1 few
CASSLSAGSNQPQHF TGTGCCAGCAGCTTATCGGCCGGTAGCAATCAGCCCCAGCATTTT TRBJ1-5 TRBV11-3 15 . few
CASSFSGSQYNEQFF TGTGCCAGCAGTTTCAGCGGGAGCCAGTACAATGAGCAGTTCTTC TRBJ2-1 TRBV11-3 15 TRBD2 .
CANRLVHTSSDYGYTF TGTGCAAATCGCTTAGTACATACTTCCAGCGACTATGGCTACACCTTC TRBJ1-2 TRBV12-2 16 . .
CASSYLRGAGELFF TGCGCCAGCAGCTACCTACGCGGGGCCGGGGAGCTGTTTTTT TRBJ2-2 TRBV10-2 14 . few
CASSFGGSVPDTQYF TGTGCCAGCAGTTTTGGCGGGAGCGTTCCAGATACGCAGTATTTT TRBJ2-3 TRBV28 15 TRBD2 few
CASSMGDTLNQPQHF TGTGCCAGTAGTATGGGGGATACCTTGAATCAGCCCCAGCATTTT TRBJ1-5 TRBV19 15 . .
CASSLTGDRYGYTF TGTGCCAGCAGCCTGACAGGGGATAGGTATGGCTACACCTTC TRBJ1-2 TRBV28 14 TRBD1 few
CAWSVGPEGKFF TGTGCCTGGAGTGTAGGGCCCGAAGGGAAGTTCTTC TRBJ2-1 TRBV30 12 . .
CASSLGQGPYNEQFF TGTGCCAGCAGCTTGGGACAGGGTCCCTACAATGAGCAGTTCTTC TRBJ2-1 TRBV11-3 15 TRBD1 .
CASSRPGQGVYEQYF TGTGCCAGTAGTAGACCGGGACAGGGGGTCTACGAGCAGTACTTC TRBJ2-7 TRBV19 15 TRBD1 .
CASRDGPYEQYF TGCGCCAGCAGGGACGGACCCTACGAGCAGTACTTC TRBJ2-7 TRBV10-1 12 . .
CASSMRDEYGYTF TGTGCCAGCAGTATGAGGGATGAGTATGGCTACACCTTC TRBJ1-2 TRBV6-7 13 . .
CASSDGTGGDIQYF TGTGCCAGCAGCGACGGGACAGGGGGTGACATTCAGTACTTC TRBJ2-4 TRBV11-3 14 TRBD1 .
CASSLDGPMNTEAFF TGTGCCAGCAGCTTAGATGGCCCTATGAACACTGAAGCTTTCTTT TRBJ1-1 TRBV7-6 15 . once
CASSEGAGGNYGYTF TGTGCCAGCAGTGAAGGCGCGGGAGGAAACTATGGCTACACCTTC TRBJ1-2 TRBV6-1 15 . few
CASSQDLVRIYEQYF TGTGCCAGCAGCCAAGATTTGGTCAGGATTTACGAGCAGTACTTC TRBJ2-7 TRBV14 15 . .
CSVEKQRGRAPQETQYF TGCAGCGTTGAAAAACAAAGGGGAAGGGCTCCCCAAGAGACCCAGTACTTC TRBJ2-5 TRBV29-1 17 . .
CASSLDFGGEKLFF TGTGCCAGCAGTTTGGACTTTGGGGGTGAAAAACTGTTTTTT TRBJ1-4 TRBV28 14 . few
CASSFDRGQDEQFF TGTGCCAGCAGCTTCGACAGGGGGCAGGATGAGCAGTTCTTC TRBJ2-1 TRBV11-3 14 TRBD1 medium-sized
CASSYRGYEQYF TGTGCCAGCAGTTACAGGGGCTACGAGCAGTACTTC TRBJ2-7 TRBV28 12 TRBD1 .